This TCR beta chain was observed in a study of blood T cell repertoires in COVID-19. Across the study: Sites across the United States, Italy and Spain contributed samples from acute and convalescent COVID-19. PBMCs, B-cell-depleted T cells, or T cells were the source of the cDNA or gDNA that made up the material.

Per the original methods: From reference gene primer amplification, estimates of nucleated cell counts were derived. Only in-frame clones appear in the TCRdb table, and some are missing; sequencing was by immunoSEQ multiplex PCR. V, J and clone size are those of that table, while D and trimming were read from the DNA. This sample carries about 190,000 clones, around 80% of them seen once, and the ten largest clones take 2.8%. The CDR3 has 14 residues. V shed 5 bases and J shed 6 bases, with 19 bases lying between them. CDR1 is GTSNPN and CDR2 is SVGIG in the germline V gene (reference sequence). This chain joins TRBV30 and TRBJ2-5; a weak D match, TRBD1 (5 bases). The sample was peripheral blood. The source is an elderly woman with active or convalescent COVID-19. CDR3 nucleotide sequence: TGTGCCTGGGGGGAAAAGGGGTTAATAAAGACCCAGTACTTC. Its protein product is CAWGEKGLIKTQYF.